What follows describes a single TCR beta chain. Antigen: not known. This may be a read error: a much more frequent sequence differs by one nucleotide. Per the germline V gene, CDR1 is SGHRS and CDR2 is YFSETQ. The CDR3 length is 14 residues. This sample stems from a study of shared clonotypes between healthy human individuals. CD4+ cells were split into CD45RA+ naive and CD45RA-negative memory subsets. General study findings and limits: The study sampled only blood, and tissue repertoires likely differ. Of the naive CD4 clonotypes, 4% to 5% were shared across several donors.

Produced via immunoSEQ multiplex PCR; TCRdb's table is partial and in-frame only. The sample records just over 2,000,000 clones, 95% being singletons. This TCR derives from a young man in good health. The J gene is TRBJ1-2, the V gene TRBV5-1; 7 positions match TRBD1. Sequencing was done on a sample of naive CD4+ T cells sorted from blood. The subset: CD45RA+ positively selected. The CDR3 DNA reads as TGCGCCAGCAACATGGATACAGGGGTAGATGGCCACACCTTC. Protein sequence: CASNMDTGVDGHTF.